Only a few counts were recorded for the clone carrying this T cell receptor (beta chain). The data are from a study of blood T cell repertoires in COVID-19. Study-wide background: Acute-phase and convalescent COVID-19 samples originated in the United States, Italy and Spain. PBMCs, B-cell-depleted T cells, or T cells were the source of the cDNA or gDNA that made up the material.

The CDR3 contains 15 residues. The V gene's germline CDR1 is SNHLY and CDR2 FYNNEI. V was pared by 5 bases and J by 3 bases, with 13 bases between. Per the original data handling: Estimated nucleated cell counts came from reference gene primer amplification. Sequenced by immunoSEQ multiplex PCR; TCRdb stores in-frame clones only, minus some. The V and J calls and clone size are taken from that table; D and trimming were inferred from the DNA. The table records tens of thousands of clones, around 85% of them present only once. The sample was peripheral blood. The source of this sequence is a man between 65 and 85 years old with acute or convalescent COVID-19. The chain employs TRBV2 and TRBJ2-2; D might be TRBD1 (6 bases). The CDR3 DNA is TGTGCCAGCAGTTTTCCAGGGGTTTACACCGGGGAGCTGTTTTTT. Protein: CASSFPGVYTGELFF.